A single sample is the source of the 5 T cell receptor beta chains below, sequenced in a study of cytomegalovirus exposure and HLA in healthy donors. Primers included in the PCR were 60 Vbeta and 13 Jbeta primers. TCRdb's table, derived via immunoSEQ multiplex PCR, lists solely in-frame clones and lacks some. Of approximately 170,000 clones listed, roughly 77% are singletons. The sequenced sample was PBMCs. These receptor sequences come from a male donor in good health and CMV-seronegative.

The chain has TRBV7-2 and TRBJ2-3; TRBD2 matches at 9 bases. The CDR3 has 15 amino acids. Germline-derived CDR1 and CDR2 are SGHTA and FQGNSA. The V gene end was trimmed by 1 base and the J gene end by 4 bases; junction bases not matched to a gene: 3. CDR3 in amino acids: CASSLVAGGPDTQYF. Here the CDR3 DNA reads TGTGCCAGCAGCTTAGTTGCGGGAGGGCCAGATACGCAGTATTTT.

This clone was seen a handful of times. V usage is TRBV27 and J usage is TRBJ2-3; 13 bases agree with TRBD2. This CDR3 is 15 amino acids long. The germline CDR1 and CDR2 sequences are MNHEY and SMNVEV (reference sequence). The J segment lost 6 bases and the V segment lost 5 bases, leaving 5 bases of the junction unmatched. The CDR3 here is CASSGRTSGGDTQYF. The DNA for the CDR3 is TGTGCCAGCAGTGGCCGGACTAGCGGGGGTGATACGCAGTATTTT.

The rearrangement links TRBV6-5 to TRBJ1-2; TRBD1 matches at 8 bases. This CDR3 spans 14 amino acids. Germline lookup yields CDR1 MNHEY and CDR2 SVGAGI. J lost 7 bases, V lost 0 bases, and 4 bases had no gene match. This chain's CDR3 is CASSYSDRVGGYTF. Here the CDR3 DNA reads TGTGCCAGCAGTTACTCGGACAGGGTTGGTGGCTACACCTTC.

CDR3 in amino acids: CASSLPTSGGFPYEQYF. In DNA form, the CDR3 reads TGTGCCAGCAGCTTGCCGACTAGCGGGGGATTTCCCTACGAGCAGTACTTC. This chain connects TRBV7-9 to TRBJ2-7; the match to TRBD2 covers 12 bases. Unmatched junction bases numbered 8, after V lost 3 bases and J lost 2 bases. Germline loops: CDR1 SEHNR, CDR2 FQNEAQ (reference sequence). The CDR3 has 17 residues. Based on the CDR3 plus reference TRBV7-9 and TRBJ2-7, the full variable domain is DTGVSQNPRHKITKRGQNVTFRCDPISEHNRLYWYRQTLGQGPEFLTYFQNEAQLEKSRLLSDRFSAERPKGSFSTLEIQRTEQGDSAMYLCASSLPTSGGFPYEQYFGPGTRLTVT.

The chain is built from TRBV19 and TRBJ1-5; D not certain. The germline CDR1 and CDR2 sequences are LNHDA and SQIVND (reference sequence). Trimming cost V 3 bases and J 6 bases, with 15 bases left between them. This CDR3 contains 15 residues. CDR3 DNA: TGTGCCAGTAGTATGGTAAGGGAGGGAAGTCAGCCCCAGCATTTT. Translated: CASSMVREGSQPQHF.